The 4 T cell receptor beta chains below come from one sample, sequenced in a study of T cells in Graves' hyperthyroidism and ophthalmopathy. Amplification of TCR beta CDR3 regions was performed using RNA transcripts as template. First-round RT-PCR targeting the TCR CDR3 was performed with the HTBI primer set. TCRdb independently ran MiXCR on the multiplex PCR reads; one entry per CDR3 protein. Of 700,000 or so distinct CDR3 sequences in the sample, roughly 15% are singletons; the top ten hold approximately 8.4%. The sample was blood. Every receptor here comes from a young man with Graves' hyperthyroidism.

The table lists this clonotype with a few counts. The rearrangement links TRBV6-2 or TRBV6-3 to TRBJ2-2; perhaps TRBD1 as D (6 bases). Germline lookup yields CDR1 MNHEY and CDR2 SVGEGT. The CDR3 spans 16 residues. V lost 5 bases to trimming and J lost 2 bases, with 15 bases between them. Written as DNA, the CDR3 is TGTGCCAGCAGTCACCCCACAGGGACCAACACCGGGGAGCTGTTTTTT. Residues: CASSHPTGTNTGELFF.

CDR3 sequence reads: CASSQVPLAAYEQYF. The CDR3 DNA is TGCGCCAGCAGCCAAGTTCCACTAGCGGCCTACGAGCAGTACTTC. The chain is built from TRBV4-1 and TRBJ2-7; the match to TRBD2 covers 8 bases. The CDR3 has 15 amino acids. The trim removed 1 base at V and 2 bases at J, leaving 4 bases unmatched. The germline CDR1 and CDR2 sequences are MGHRA and YSYEKL.

This clonotype turned up a few times. V and J are TRBV14 and TRBJ1-1, with D maybe TRBD1 (6 bases). Looked up from germline, CDR1 is SGHDN and CDR2 is FVKESK. Trimming stripped 4 bases from V and 6 bases from J, with 15 bases between. The CDR3 length is 14 residues. The CDR3 sequence: CASSRVDRTAEAFF. CDR3 bases: TGTGCCAGCAGCCGAGTCGACAGGACCGCTGAAGCTTTCTTT.

This clonotype occurred many times. The genes are TRBV7-9 and TRBJ2-7, with 9 bases identical to TRBD2. Germline V gene lookup returns CDR1 SEHNR and CDR2 FQNEAQ (reference sequence). V lost 6 bases, J lost 5 bases, and 14 bases stayed unmatched. The CDR3 is 16 amino acids. CDR3 sequence: CASSPTGAGGPHEQYF. The CDR3 coding sequence is TGTGCCAGCAGTCCTACTGGGGCGGGAGGGCCCCACGAGCAGTACTTC.